In its sample, the clone carrying this TCR beta chain was seen many times. The antigen is unknown. In TCRdb, the reads were re-called with MiXCR into one record per CDR3 protein. The sample lists around 60,000 distinct CDR3 sequences, approximately 22% occurring once. The data derive from a study of lung T cells in sarcoidosis with Löfgren's syndrome. Across the study: Analyses focused on Löfgren's syndrome patients. Findings of the study overall: Shared TRAV12-1 and TRBV2 CDR3 motifs across Löfgren's syndrome patients reportedly suggested public CD4+ TCRs. Versus controls, Löfgren's syndrome patients reportedly showed TRAV12-1 and TRBV2 as most expanded.

Deletions cut 7 bases from V and 4 bases from J, with 7 bases between. Germline loops: CDR1 MDHEN, CDR2 SYDVKM. The CDR3 has 12 amino acids. This clonotype originated in a human donor with sarcoidosis (Löfgren's syndrome or another form), or a control subject (not recorded which). This chain joins TRBV28 and TRBJ2-2; no firm D call. Sequenced sample: CD4+ T cells from PBMCs. CDR3 protein: CASNGRTGELFF. The DNA of the CDR3 is TGTGCCAGCAACGGGCGCACCGGGGAGCTGTTTTTT.